A single sample is the source of the 31 T cell receptor beta chains below, sequenced in a study of blood T cell repertoires in COVID-19. TCRdb's copy holds only in-frame clones and misses some; the assay was immunoSEQ multiplex PCR. This table has over 100,000 clones, roughly 86% appearing once. The sequenced sample consisted of peripheral blood. These receptors originate from a man in his forties with active or convalescent COVID-19.

The CDR3 DNA is TGCGCCAGCAGCCCGGAGGGTATTTATGGCTACACCTTC. This sequence encodes CASSPEGIYGYTF. This chain links TRBV5-1 with TRBJ1-2; no definite D call. CDR1 is SGHRS, CDR2 YFSETQ, per germline. With 4 bases removed from V and 5 bases from J, the gap between germline ends came to 12 bases. This CDR3 comprises 13 residues.

This clone is a singleton in its sample. V gene TRBV9 combines with J gene TRBJ1-2; D is uncertain. The germline CDR1 and CDR2 sequences are SGDLS and YYNGEE. The length of the CDR3 is 19 residues. The ends were cut back, 0 bases at V and 0 bases at J, with 21 bases in the middle. The CDR3 DNA reads as TGTGCCAGCAGCGTAGATCGGTATTACCCAAATGAAGCTAACTATGGCTACACCTTC. Translating it yields CASSVDRYYPNEANYGYTF.

The V gene is TRBV3-1 (or the pseudogene TRBV3-2), the J gene TRBJ1-4; weak D call: TRBD1 (6 bases). V was cut by 5 bases and J by 5 bases, with 18 bases left in between. CDR3 length: 16 amino acids. Germline CDR1 reads LGHDT; CDR2 reads YNNKEL (reference sequence). The CDR3 coding sequence is TGTGCCAGCAGCTTTTTGTCAGGGCAGGGGAATGAAAAACTGTTTTTT. Translating it yields CASSFLSGQGNEKLFF.

The chain combines TRBV27 with TRBJ1-1; D is unclear. This CDR3 contains 15 residues. The germline gives CDR1 MNHEY, CDR2 SMNVEV (reference sequence). Trimming cost V 3 bases and J 1 base, with 12 bases left between them. The CDR3 DNA is TGTGCCAGCAGTTTTAGTGGAGGAGGGAACACTGAAGCTTTCTTT. As protein: CASSFSGGGNTEAFF.

The CDR3 DNA is TGCGCCAGCAGCCGGGAACCCTCTGGAAACACCATATATTTT. It specifies CASSREPSGNTIYF. This rearrangement joins TRBV5-1 to TRBJ1-3; D is unclear. Trimming took 4 bases from V and 0 from J, leaving 8 bases between them. From germline, CDR1 is SGHRS and CDR2 YFSETQ. CDR3 length: 14 amino acids.

The chain is built from TRBV6-5 and TRBJ2-1, with 8 bases aligning to TRBD1. J was trimmed by 5 bases and V by 4 bases; bases with no gene match: 7. In germline, CDR1 is MNHEY, CDR2 SVGAGI. The CDR3 sequence is 15 residues long. The CDR3 DNA follows: TGTGCCAGCAGTTTACGGGGGACAGGCAACAATGAGCAGTTCTTC. It translates to CASSLRGTGNNEQFF.

V gene TRBV7-3 combines with J gene TRBJ2-2, with D perhaps TRBD2 (6 bases). V was trimmed by 5 bases and J by 7 bases, leaving 8 bases between them. The germline CDR1 and CDR2 sequences are SGHTA and FQGTGA. There are 12 residues in the CDR3. CDR3 DNA: TGTGCCAGCAGCGCTAGCGTCGGGGAGCTGTTTTTT. It encodes CASSASVGELFF.

The CDR3 spells CASSSGGRALHF. DNA for the CDR3: TGTGCCAGCAGCTCAGGGGGTAGGGCCCTCCACTTT. The J gene is TRBJ1-6, the V gene TRBV12-3 or TRBV12-4, with 7 bases lining up with TRBD1. The CDR3 has 12 residues. With 6 bases clipped from V and 14 bases from J, the junction kept 7 bases outside the gene matches.

The genes are TRBV6-2 or TRBV6-3 and TRBJ2-3, with TRBD2 matching over 9 bases. The CDR3 has 14 amino acids. The germline V gene encodes CDR1 MNHEY and CDR2 SVGEGT. V shed 5 bases and J 2 bases; nucleotides not matched to a gene: 2. The CDR3 DNA reads TGTGCCAGCAGTAGCGGGGGGCCCACAGATACGCAGTATTTT. Translating it yields CASSSGGPTDTQYF.

The V call is TRBV10-3, the J call TRBJ1-1; 11 bases fit TRBD1. CDR1 and CDR2 (germline): ENHRY, SYGVKD. V lost 11 bases and J lost 5; bases outside the gene matches: 10. The CDR3 contains 14 residues. The CDR3, as DNA: TGTGCCGCGGGGACAGGGGGATTTCGGACTGAAGCTTTCTTT. Translating gives CAAGTGGFRTEAFF.

The chain has TRBV15 and TRBJ2-5; weak D call: TRBD2 (5 bases). Germline values: CDR1 LNHNV, CDR2 YYDKDF (reference sequence). Trimming pared 1 base from V and 3 bases from J, leaving 9 bases between. The CDR3 is made up of 14 amino acids. This chain's CDR3 is CATSRVWGEETQYF. CDR3 coding DNA: TGTGCCACCAGCAGAGTTTGGGGAGAAGAGACCCAGTACTTC.

This rearrangement joins TRBV6-5 to TRBJ2-1, with D possibly matching TRBD1 (5 bases). The CDR3 totals 14 residues. The V gene's germline CDR1 is MNHEY and CDR2 SVGAGI. V lost 7 bases to trimming and J lost 4 bases, with 14 bases between them. CDR3 coding DNA: TGTGCCAGCAAAACAGGCGATTATTACAATGAGCAGTTCTTC. Amino acids: CASKTGDYYNEQFF.

This sequence joins TRBV6-5 and TRBJ1-4; D is unclear. Trimming pared 0 bases from V and 5 bases from J, leaving 7 bases between. This CDR3 contains 14 residues. The V gene's germline CDR1 is MNHEY and CDR2 SVGAGI. The CDR3 sequence: CASSYSGGNEKLFF. The CDR3 DNA reads as TGTGCCAGCAGTTACTCGGGAGGGAATGAAAAACTGTTTTTT.

V and J are TRBV1 and TRBJ2-5; the table's D call of TRBD1 was not tested on the DNA. TRBV1 is marked as a pseudogene. This CDR3 has 16 amino acids. The CDR3 region has the DNA TGCACCAGCAGCCCCCAGGAATTTCCGTACCAAGAGACCCAGTACTTC. It translates to CTSSPQEFPYQETQYF.

This chain joins TRBV24-1 and TRBJ2-3, with 9 bases fitting TRBD2. The junction had 2 bases not matched to a gene; V was cut back by 3 bases and J by 2 bases. This CDR3 has 15 amino acids. Looked up from germline, CDR1 is KGHDR and CDR2 is SFDVKD. The DNA for the CDR3 is TGTGCCACCAGTGATGGCGGGGGGGCCACAGATACGCAGTATTTT. Translation: CATSDGGGATDTQYF.

V is TRBV30 and J is TRBJ1-2; TRBD1 matches at 7 bases. The V and J ends lost 1 base and 8 bases, in that order; junction bases with no gene match: 10. Germline loops: CDR1 GTSNPN, CDR2 SVGIG (reference sequence). The CDR3 contains 14 residues. The CDR3 here is CAWSGKGQSLGYTF. The CDR3 coding sequence is TGTGCCTGGAGTGGCAAGGGACAGAGTCTAGGCTACACCTTC.

In this sample, this clone turned up once. The rearrangement joins TRBV28 to TRBJ2-3; D is perhaps TRBD2 (6 bases). CDR1 and CDR2 (germline): MDHEN, SYDVKM. Trimming shortened V by 5 bases and J by 1 base, and 16 bases separated the two germline ends. This CDR3 contains 16 residues. The CDR3 region is CASSAFKGGGTDTQYF. The CDR3, as DNA: TGTGCCAGCAGTGCCTTTAAAGGCGGGGGCACAGATACGCAGTATTTT.

A few counts support this clone. The chain uses TRBV5-4 and TRBJ2-5; 12 bases map to TRBD2. V gave up 2 bases and J gave up 5 bases; unmatched junction bases: 1. Germline loops: CDR1 SGHNT, CDR2 YYREEE (reference sequence). The CDR3 is 14 amino acids. The CDR3 nucleotides are TGTGCCAGCAGCTTCGGGACTAGCGGGGAGACCCAGTACTTC. It codes for CASSFGTSGETQYF.

The J gene is TRBJ2-7, the V gene TRBV7-3; TRBD1 matches at 8 bases. V gave up 4 bases and J gave up 3 bases; unmatched junction bases: 11. CDR1 and CDR2 from the germline V gene are SGHTA and FQGTGA. The CDR3 covers 16 residues. The CDR3 nucleotides read TGTGCCAGCAGCTCGAAACCGGGACAGGCAATCTACGAGCAGTACTTC. Translating gives CASSSKPGQAIYEQYF.

This chain uses TRBV18 with TRBJ2-2; a weak D match, TRBD2 (6 bases). V was shortened by 5 bases and J by 4 bases, with 11 bases between the two germline ends. Germline CDR1 KGHSH, CDR2 LQKENI. The CDR3 has 14 amino acids. The CDR3 region is CASSSGLVTGELFF. The CDR3 nucleotides read TGTGCCAGCTCATCGGGACTGGTCACCGGGGAGCTGTTTTTT.

V gene TRBV2 combines with J gene TRBJ1-5, with D unresolved. The CDR3 runs 14 residues. The germline V gene encodes CDR1 SNHLY and CDR2 FYNNEI. Trimming removed 2 bases at V and 1 base at J, with 6 bases between. The CDR3 here is CASSERQSNQPQHF. DNA of the CDR3: TGTGCCAGCAGTGAACGTCAGAGCAATCAGCCCCAGCATTTT. The full variable domain, with the rest looked up from reference TRBV2 and TRBJ1-5, is EPEVTQTPSHQVTQMGQEVILRCVPISNHLYFYWYRQILGQKVEFLVSFYNNEISEKSEIFDDQFSVERPDGSNFTLKIRSTKLEDSAMYFCASSERQSNQPQHFGDGTRLSIL.

V is TRBV7-9 and J is TRBJ1-4; 8 bases are shared with TRBD1. V shed 1 base and J 5 bases; nucleotides not matched to a gene: 3. The CDR3 runs to 15 residues. CDR1 and CDR2 from the germline V gene are SEHNR and FQNEAQ (reference sequence). Here the CDR3 DNA reads TGTGCCAGCAGCTTAGAGACAGGGGAGAATGAAAAACTGTTTTTT. Translation: CASSLETGENEKLFF.

As for this clone: In the same sample, other DNA sequences code for this CDR3. V gene TRBV5-6 combines with J gene TRBJ1-1, with TRBD1 matching over 9 bases. This CDR3 region has 15 residues. V trimming: 0 bases; J trimming: 4 bases; junction bases outside the gene matches: 4. Germline V lookup: CDR1 SGHDT, CDR2 YYEEEE. CDR3 sequence: CASSLGDRAGTEAFF. CDR3 coding DNA: TGTGCCAGCAGCTTGGGGGACAGGGCTGGCACTGAAGCTTTCTTT. Drawing the rest from reference TRBV5-6 and TRBJ1-1, the complete variable domain is DAGVTQSPTHLIKTRGQQVTLRCSPKSGHDTVSWYQQALGQGPQFIFQYYEEEERQRGNFPDRFSGHQFPNYSSELNVNALLLGDSALYLCASSLGDRAGTEAFFGQGTRLTVV.

The rearrangement uses TRBV29-1 and TRBJ1-4; 8 positions agree with TRBD1. Unmatched junction bases numbered 0, after V lost 4 bases and J lost 5 bases. Germline lookup yields CDR1 SQVTM and CDR2 ANQGSEA. The CDR3 contains 12 residues. The CDR3 nucleotides read TGCAGCGTTGGACAGGGGAATGAAAAACTGTTTTTT. This sequence encodes CSVGQGNEKLFF.

The V gene is TRBV4-3, the J gene TRBJ2-7; 9 nucleotides match TRBD1. The CDR3 sequence is 15 residues long. Trimming took 3 bases from V and 7 from J; bases not matched to a gene: 10. In germline, CDR1 is LGHNA, CDR2 YSLEER. The DNA of the CDR3 is TGCGCCAGCAGCCAGGGGGACAGGGTTTATGGGGAGCAGTACTTC. Its protein is CASSQGDRVYGEQYF.

The J gene is TRBJ1-2, the V gene TRBV19; 9 positions match TRBD1. V lost 4 bases, J lost 6 bases, and 6 bases stayed unmatched. The CDR3 length is 14 residues. Germline assignment: CDR1 LNHDA and CDR2 SQIVND (reference sequence). CDR3 sequence reads: CASSTLQGANGYTF. CDR3 bases: TGTGCCAGTAGTACCTTACAGGGGGCCAATGGCTACACCTTC.

This chain links TRBV7-2 with TRBJ2-3; 9 positions match TRBD2. The CDR3 runs to 16 residues. The germline CDR1 and CDR2 sequences are SGHTA and FQGNSA. V lost 3 bases and J lost 4; bases outside the gene matches: 8. The CDR3 spells CASSLTSGGLPDTQYF. Written as DNA, the CDR3 is TGTGCCAGCAGCTTGACGAGCGGGGGGCTACCAGATACGCAGTATTTT.

CDR3 region: CASSDTTHLNQPQHF. Written as DNA, the CDR3 is TGTGCCAGCAGTGACACTACACATCTCAATCAGCCCCAGCATTTT. The V gene is TRBV25-1, the J gene TRBJ1-5, with D unresolved. The CDR3 runs 15 residues. Trimming stripped 3 bases from V and 3 bases from J, with 12 bases between. Germline loops: CDR1 MGHDK, CDR2 SYGVNS.

The CDR3 protein is CATSARQGNEQFF. DNA for the CDR3: TGTGCCACCAGCGCAAGACAGGGCAATGAGCAGTTCTTC. V usage is TRBV15 and J usage is TRBJ2-1, with 7 nucleotides matching TRBD1. CDR1 and CDR2 from the germline V gene are LNHNV and YYDKDF (reference sequence). CDR3 size: 13 residues. Trimming took 5 bases from V and 6 from J; bases not matched to a gene: 4.

The gene calls are TRBV7-9 and TRBJ1-2, with unresolved D. V dropped 5 bases and J dropped 4 bases, with 17 bases sitting between them. The germline gives CDR1 SEHNR, CDR2 FQNEAQ (reference sequence). This CDR3 is 15 amino acids long. The CDR3 nucleotides are TGTGCCAGCAGCCCAGACGGGAGCCTAGCCTATGGCTACACCTTC. Translation gives CASSPDGSLAYGYTF.

The chain joins TRBV9 to TRBJ1-2, with a tentative D call TRBD1 (6 bases). V was pared by 6 bases and J by 4 bases, with 16 bases between. Per germline, CDR1 SGDLS and CDR2 YYNGEE. CDR3 length: 14 amino acids. This CDR3 reads CASTKGGGGYGYTF. CDR3 in DNA: TGTGCCAGCACCAAAGGGGGTGGGGGCTATGGCTACACCTTC.